Listed here are 15 T cell receptor beta chains from one sample, sequenced in a study of T cells after yellow fever vaccination. TCRdb reprocessed the 5' RACE reads via MiXCR and lists one record per CDR3 protein. The sample lists 250,000 to 400,000 distinct CDR3 sequences, over 4% seen once, with under 30% in the top ten. This material consisted of PBMCs, taken 5 days after the yellow fever booster vaccination. The receptors were gathered from a man aged 18 to 29 who received the YFV17D yellow fever vaccine.

Ten or more counts support this clonotype. The V and J genes are TRBV4-3 and TRBJ2-5; D call uncertain. Germline V gene sequence: CDR1 LGHNA, CDR2 YSLEER. This CDR3 contains 12 residues. The V and J ends lost 0 bases and 3 bases respectively, with 2 bases between them. The CDR3 region is CASSQDKETQYF. In nucleotides, the CDR3 is TGCGCCAGCAGCCAAGACAAAGAGACCCAGTACTTC.

This clonotype was seen many times. The chain employs TRBV27 and TRBJ2-7; TRBD1 matches 7 bases. This CDR3 has 14 residues. Germline V lookup: CDR1 MNHEY, CDR2 SMNVEV (reference sequence). The V segment lost 4 bases and the J segment 4 bases; nucleotides outside the gene matches: 7. CDR3 DNA: TGTGCCAGCAGTTCGGGGACAGACCTATACGAGCAGTACTTC. As protein: CASSSGTDLYEQYF.

This clonotype occurred a few times. Here the CDR3 DNA reads TGTGCCAGCAGCACCAGACTAGCGGGCGGAGATACGCAGTATTTT. It yields the protein CASSTRLAGGDTQYF. The rearrangement uses TRBV7-2 and TRBJ2-3; 10 positions agree with TRBD2. This CDR3 contains 15 residues. Germline CDR1 is SGHTA and CDR2 is FQGNSA. The V segment lost 5 bases and the J segment 5 bases; nucleotides outside the gene matches: 7.

This clonotype was recorded at least ten times. The chain recombines TRBV18 with TRBJ2-5, with D maybe TRBD1 (6 bases). The CDR3 is 15 residues long. The germline gives CDR1 KGHSH, CDR2 LQKENI. Trimming took off 5 bases at V and 5 bases at J, with 18 bases between the two ends. CDR3 in DNA: TGTGCCAGCTCAACCGGGACACACAGCCGTGAGACCCAGTACTTC. It is translated as CASSTGTHSRETQYF.

The V call is TRBV7-9, the J call TRBJ2-1; a possible D gene is TRBD2 (7 bases). This CDR3 comprises 16 residues. Trimming shortened V by 3 bases and J by 0 bases, and 12 bases separated the two germline ends. In germline, CDR1 is SEHNR, CDR2 FQNEAQ (reference sequence). CDR3 coding DNA: TGTGCCAGCAGCTTTCGGGGGGCGAGCTCCTACAATGAGCAGTTCTTC. Amino acids: CASSFRGASSYNEQFF. Full variable domain (rest looked up from reference TRBV7-9 and TRBJ2-1): DTGVSQNPRHKITKRGQNVTFRCDPISEHNRLYWYRQTLGQGPEFLTYFQNEAQLEKSRLLSDRFSAERPKGSFSTLEIQRTEQGDSAMYLCASSFRGASSYNEQFFGPGTRLTVL.

There are a few counts of this clonotype. The gene calls are TRBV27 and TRBJ2-3; 11 bases map to TRBD2. The V gene's germline CDR1 is MNHEY and CDR2 SMNVEV (reference sequence). The length of the CDR3 is 17 residues. Trimming cost V 5 bases and J 3 bases; bases outside gene matches: 10. In DNA, the CDR3 is TGTGCCAGCAGTGAACTAGCGGGGGCCCACAGGACAGATACGCAGTATTTT. Its protein is CASSELAGAHRTDTQYF.

The chain links TRBV21-1 to TRBJ2-5; the table's D call, TRBD1, has no DNA check behind it. TRBV21-1 is tagged as a pseudogene. The CDR3 totals 17 residues. CDR3 nucleotides: TGTGCCAGCAGCCCCCCAGGTGGACAGGGTGGAATAGAGACCCAGTACTTC. Its protein is CASSPPGGQGGIETQYF.

This clonotype was recorded a few times. The V and J genes are TRBV7-3 and TRBJ2-3, with a weak D call TRBD1 (5 bases). The CDR3 runs 15 residues. Germline CDR1 reads SGHTA; CDR2 reads FQGTGA. Trimming cost V 3 bases and J 2 bases, with 12 bases left between them. The CDR3 bases are TGTGCCAGCAGCTTTATTGCAGGGTCCACAGATACGCAGTATTTT. This encodes CASSFIAGSTDTQYF.

This clonotype has only a few counts. J is TRBJ2-1 and V is TRBV7-3; D could derive from TRBD1 or TRBD2 (5 bases each). CDR1 and CDR2 from the germline V gene are SGHTA and FQGTGA. V lost 1 base and J lost 10, with 17 bases in between. The CDR3 runs to 15 residues. CDR3 protein: CASSLRSGRPGEQFF. The CDR3 DNA reads TGTGCCAGCAGCTTAAGATCGGGGCGCCCAGGGGAGCAGTTCTTC. Variable domain in full (rest from reference TRBV7-3 and TRBJ2-1): GAGVSQTPSNKVTEKGKYVELRCDPISGHTALYWYRQSLGQGPEFLIYFQGTGAADDSGLPNDRFFAVRPEGSVSTLKIQRTERGDSAVYLCASSLRSGRPGEQFFGPGTRLTVL.

This clonotype has at least ten counts. V usage is TRBV5-1 and J usage is TRBJ1-2; D possibly corresponds to TRBD1 (5 bases). The germline V and J ends were trimmed by 4 bases and 8 bases, with 18 bases remaining between them. This CDR3 comprises 14 residues. Germline V gene lookup returns CDR1 SGHRS and CDR2 YFSETQ. The CDR3 loop reads CASSPAGGGEGYTF. The CDR3, as DNA: TGCGCCAGCAGCCCTGCCGGGGGGGGAGAAGGCTACACCTTC.

This clonotype was seen many times. This chain links TRBV15 with TRBJ2-6; tentatively, D is TRBD1 or TRBD2 (6 bases each). With 1 base removed from V and 0 bases from J, the gap between germline ends came to 19 bases. The CDR3 is 20 residues long. The germline V gene encodes CDR1 LNHNV and CDR2 YYDKDF (reference sequence). CDR3 amino acids: CATSRVTGAGIGSGANVLTF. The CDR3 DNA reads TGTGCCACCAGCAGAGTGACGGGGGCAGGGATCGGCTCTGGGGCCAACGTCCTGACTTTC.

This clonotype was counted only a few times. The V and J genes are TRBV5-1 and TRBJ2-1; perhaps TRBD1 as D (6 bases). This CDR3 is 14 amino acids long. From germline, CDR1 is SGHRS and CDR2 YFSETQ. V was clipped by 1 base and J by 5 bases, with 10 bases between them. CDR3 sequence: CASSLWTDDNEQFF. For the CDR3, the DNA is TGCGCCAGCAGCTTGTGGACAGATGACAATGAGCAGTTCTTC. The complete variable domain, with remaining parts taken from reference TRBV5-1 and TRBJ2-1, reads KAGVTQTPRYLIKTRGQQVTLSCSPISGHRSVSWYQQTPGQGLQFLFEYFSETQRNKGNFPGRFSGRQFSNSRSEMNVSTLELGDSALYLCASSLWTDDNEQFFGPGTRLTVL.

This clonotype came up many times. The chain combines TRBV15 with TRBJ1-6, with 7 nucleotides matching TRBD1. J was trimmed by 6 bases and V by 7 bases; bases with no gene match: 3. The germline CDR1 and CDR2 sequences are LNHNV and YYDKDF (reference sequence). The CDR3 extends over 13 amino acids. CDR3 sequence (DNA): TGTGCCACCAAGACAGGGACTAATTCACCCCTCCACTTT. This codes for CATKTGTNSPLHF.

This clonotype was seen only a few times. This rearrangement joins TRBV10-3 to TRBJ2-5, with D possibly TRBD1 on 5 matching bases. The CDR3 runs 12 residues. The germline V and J ends were trimmed by 8 bases and 0 bases, with 7 bases remaining between them. The germline gives CDR1 ENHRY, CDR2 SYGVKD. CDR3 in DNA: TGTGCCATCCAGGGTAACCAAGAGACCCAGTACTTC. The encoded protein is CAIQGNQETQYF.

The table lists this clonotype with a few counts. The genes are TRBV29-1 and TRBJ2-3; 9 bases line up with TRBD2. This CDR3 spans 14 amino acids. Germline V CDR1 and CDR2: SQVTM, ANQGSEA. V was pared by 5 bases and J by 2 bases, with 5 bases of the junction left unmatched. The CDR3: CSVHSSGTTDTQYF. Here the CDR3 DNA reads TGCAGCGTTCATTCTAGCGGGACCACAGATACGCAGTATTTT.